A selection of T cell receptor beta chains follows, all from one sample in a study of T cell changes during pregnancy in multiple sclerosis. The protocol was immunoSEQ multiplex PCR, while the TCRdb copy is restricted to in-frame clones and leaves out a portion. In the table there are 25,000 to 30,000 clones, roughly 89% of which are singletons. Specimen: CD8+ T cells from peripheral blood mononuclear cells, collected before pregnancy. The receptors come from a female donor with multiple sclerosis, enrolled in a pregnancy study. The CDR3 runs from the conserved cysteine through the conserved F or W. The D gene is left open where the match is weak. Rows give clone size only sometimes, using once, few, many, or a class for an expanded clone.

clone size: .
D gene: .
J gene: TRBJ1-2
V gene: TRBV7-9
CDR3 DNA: TGTGCAGCGGGGGGCCCCTATGGCTACACCTTC
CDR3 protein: CAAGGPYGYTF

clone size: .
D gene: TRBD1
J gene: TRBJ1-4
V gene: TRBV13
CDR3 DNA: TGTGCCAGCAGCCAGATGTACAGGGGGGAAGGTGAAAAACTGTTTTTT
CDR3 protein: CASSQMYRGEGEKLFF

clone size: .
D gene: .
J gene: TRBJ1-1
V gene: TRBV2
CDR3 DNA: TGTGCCGTCCTCCCCCGGGGGGGGTTAGGGAGCACTGAAGCTTTCTTT
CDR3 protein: CAVLPRGGLGSTEAFF

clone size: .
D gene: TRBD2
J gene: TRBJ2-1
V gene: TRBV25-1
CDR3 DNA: TGTGCCAGCAGTGTCGGACTAGCGGCGTGGAGTGAGCAGTTCTTC
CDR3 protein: CASSVGLAAWSEQFF

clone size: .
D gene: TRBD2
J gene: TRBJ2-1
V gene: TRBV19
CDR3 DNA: TGTGCCAGTAGTATCGGGGACTACTACAATGAGCAGTTCTTC
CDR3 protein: CASSIGDYYNEQFF

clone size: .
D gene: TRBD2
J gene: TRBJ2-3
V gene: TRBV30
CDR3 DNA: TGTGCCTGGAGTGTAGTATTAGCGGGGGGTGATACGCAGTATTTT
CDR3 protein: CAWSVVLAGGDTQYF

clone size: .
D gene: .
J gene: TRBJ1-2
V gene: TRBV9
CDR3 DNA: TGTGCCAGCAGCGTAGCTGTTTCGGGGAAGGACTATGGCTACACCTTC
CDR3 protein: CASSVAVSGKDYGYTF

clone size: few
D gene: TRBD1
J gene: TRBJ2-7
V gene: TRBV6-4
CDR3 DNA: TGTGCCAGCAGTGAGGGACAGGGGGGATCCTACGAGCAGTACTTC
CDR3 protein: CASSEGQGGSYEQYF

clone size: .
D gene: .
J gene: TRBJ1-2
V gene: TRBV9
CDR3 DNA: TGTGCCAGCAGCGTAAACAGGGTTGAGGCTAACTATGGCTACACCTTC
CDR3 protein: CASSVNRVEANYGYTF

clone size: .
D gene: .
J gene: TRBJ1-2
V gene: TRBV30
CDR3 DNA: TGTGCCTGGAGCCTAACCTCTGGTGGCTACACCTTC
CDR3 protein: CAWSLTSGGYTF

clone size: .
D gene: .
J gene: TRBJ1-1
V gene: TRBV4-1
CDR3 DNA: TGCGCCAGCAGCCAAGCGTCTGGCGGGAGGACTGAAGCTTTCTTT
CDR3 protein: CASSQASGGRTEAFF

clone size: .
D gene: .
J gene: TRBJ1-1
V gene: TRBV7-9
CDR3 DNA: TGTGCCAGCAGCTCACCGGTTCTCGGGGGGACTGAAGCTTTCTTT
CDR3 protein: CASSSPVLGGTEAFF

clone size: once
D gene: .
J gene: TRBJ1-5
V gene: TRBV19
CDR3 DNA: TGTGCCAGTAGTATAGGGGCAGGGAGGCCTTTACAGCATTTT
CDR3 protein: CASSIGAGRPLQHF

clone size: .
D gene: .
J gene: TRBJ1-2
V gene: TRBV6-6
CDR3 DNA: TGTGCCAGCCTACGTGGCTACACCTTC
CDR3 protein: CASLRGYTF

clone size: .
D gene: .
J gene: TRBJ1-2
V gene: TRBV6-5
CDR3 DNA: TGTGCCAGCAGTTACGGCCAGTTCTATGGCTACACCTTC
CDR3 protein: CASSYGQFYGYTF

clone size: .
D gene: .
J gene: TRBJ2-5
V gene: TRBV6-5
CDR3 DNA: TGTGCCAGCAGTTACTCGCCGGGGGGCTGGGAGACCCAGTACTTC
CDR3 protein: CASSYSPGGWETQYF

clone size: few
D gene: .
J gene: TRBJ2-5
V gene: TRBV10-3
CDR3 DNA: TGTGCCATCAGTGAGAAGACGGGACAAGAGACCCAGTACTTC
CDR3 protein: CAISEKTGQETQYF

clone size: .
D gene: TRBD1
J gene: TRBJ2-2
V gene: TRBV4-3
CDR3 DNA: TGCGCCAGCAGCCAAGAGACAGGGTTCACCGGGGAGCTGTTTTTT
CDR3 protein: CASSQETGFTGELFF